These 5 T cell receptor beta chains were sequenced from one sample in a study of T cells expressing NK-cell markers. TCRdb re-called the 5' RACE reads; every CDR3 protein appears as one record, without DNA. Its table records over 200,000 distinct CDR3 sequences. Sequencing was performed on blood T cells: a sorted CD56 or NKG2C T cell subset, CD4+ or CD8+ T cells, or bulk PBMC T cells (not recorded which). These receptor sequences come from a man aged 18-30 years in good health.

The genes are TRBV29-1 and TRBJ2-4. This CDR3 comprises 14 residues. Germline CDR1 is SQVTM and CDR2 is ANQGSEA. CDR3 residues: CSVERILAKNIQYF.

The chain joins TRBV19 to TRBJ1-2; TCRdb selects TRBD1, and the lack of DNA leaves this call unchecked. The germline V gene has CDR1 LNHDA and CDR2 SQIVND (reference sequence). The length of the CDR3 is 15 residues. CDR3 in amino acids: CASSHPDRAPYGYTF. Together with reference TRBV19 and TRBJ1-2, the CDR3 gives the full variable domain: DGGITQSPKYLFRKEGQNVTLSCEQNLNHDAMYWYRQDPGQGLRLIYYSQIVNDFQKGDIAEGYSVSREKKESFPLTVTSAQKNPTAFYLCASSHPDRAPYGYTFGSGTRLTVV.

The CDR3 sequence is CASSESLRGYGYTF. This chain links TRBV25-1 with TRBJ1-2. CDR3 size: 14 residues. CDR1 is MGHDK and CDR2 is SYGVNS in the germline V gene.

The V and J genes are TRBV20-1 and TRBJ1-5. The CDR3 totals 13 residues. CDR1 and CDR2 from the germline V gene are DFQATT and SNEGSKA (reference sequence). The CDR3 loop reads CSARQSGNQPQHF.

The V call is TRBV19, the J call TRBJ2-1; TCRdb designates TRBD2, a call that cannot be tested without DNA. This CDR3 has 16 amino acids. Germline V gives CDR1 LNHDA, CDR2 SQIVND (reference sequence). The chain's CDR3 is CASSLDGTRIYNEQFF.